This TCR beta chain was identified in a study of response to subunit inactivated influenza vaccine. Notes on the study in general: Authors proposed each seasonal influenza vaccination draws in few new T cells.

Per germline, CDR1 SGHRS and CDR2 YFSETQ. Trimming removed 4 bases at V and 7 bases at J, with 11 bases between. This CDR3 comprises 13 residues. TCRdb passed the RT-PCR reads through MiXCR, listing each CDR3 protein once. This sample carries almost 600,000 distinct CDR3 sequences, 14% of them seen once, and the ten largest clones take over 8.5%. Of note for this clonotype: Its antigen is not known.

Source: PBMCs from blood, taken 11 to 12 days after vaccination. This TCR came from a man in his fifties who received an inactivated influenza vaccine. This sequence joins TRBV5-1 and TRBJ1-4, with D possibly matching TRBD1 (5 bases). CDR3 residues: CASSMGPGEKLFF. The DNA for the CDR3 is TGCGCCAGCAGCATGGGACCGGGTGAAAAACTGTTTTTT.